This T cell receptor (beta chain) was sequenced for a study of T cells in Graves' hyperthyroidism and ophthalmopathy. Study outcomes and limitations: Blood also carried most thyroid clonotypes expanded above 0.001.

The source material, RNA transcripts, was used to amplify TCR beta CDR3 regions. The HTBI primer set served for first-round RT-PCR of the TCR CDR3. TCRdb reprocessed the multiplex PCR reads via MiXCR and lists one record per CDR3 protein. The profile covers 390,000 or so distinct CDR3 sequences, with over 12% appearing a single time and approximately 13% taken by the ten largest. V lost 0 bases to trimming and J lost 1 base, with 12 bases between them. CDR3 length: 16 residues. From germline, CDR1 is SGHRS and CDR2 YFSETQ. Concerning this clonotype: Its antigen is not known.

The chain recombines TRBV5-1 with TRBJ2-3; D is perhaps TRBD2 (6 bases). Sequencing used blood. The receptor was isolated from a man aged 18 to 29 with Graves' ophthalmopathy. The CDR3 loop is CASSLGLGGGTDTQYF. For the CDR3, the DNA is TGCGCCAGCAGCTTGGGCCTCGGCGGGGGCACAGATACGCAGTATTTT.